This entry lists 4 T cell receptor beta chains sequenced from one sample in a study of OX40 agonist ivuxolimab in advanced cancers. Clones were read by immunoSEQ multiplex PCR, and TCRdb kept only the in-frame ones, dropping some. The sample contains some 30,000 clones, roughly 82% of which appear only once. The starting material was CD4+ or CD8+ T cells sorted from blood, obtained in a trial of the OX40 agonist ivuxolimab. The receptors come from an adult with an advanced solid tumor such as melanoma, head and neck, liver or kidney cancer.

CDR3 region: CASSPRGGLAGGDTGELFF. The CDR3 coding sequence is TGTGCCAGCAGTCCCCGGGGGGGACTAGCGGGAGGGGATACCGGGGAGCTGTTTTTT. The rearrangement joins TRBV27 to TRBJ2-2; TRBD2 agrees at 16 bases. The junction had 11 bases not matched to a gene; V was cut back by 5 bases and J by 5 bases. Germline CDR1 and CDR2: MNHEY and SMNVEV (reference sequence). This CDR3 spans 19 amino acids.

V gene TRBV19 combines with J gene TRBJ1-3; D gene unclear. The V gene's germline CDR1 is LNHDA and CDR2 SQIVND (reference sequence). With 8 bases removed from V and 0 bases from J, the gap between germline ends came to 11 bases. The CDR3 sequence is 14 residues long. This CDR3 is CASFDPGSGNTIYF. DNA for the CDR3: TGTGCCAGTTTCGACCCTGGCTCTGGAAACACCATATATTTT.

The chain recombines TRBV4-2 with TRBJ1-5, with a possible D match to TRBD1 (6 bases). The germline V gene has CDR1 LGHNA and CDR2 YNFKEQ. The CDR3 loop spans 15 amino acids. Trimming removed 1 base from V and 1 base from J, with 8 bases in between. The CDR3 sequence is CASSQVQGSNQPQHF. In nucleotides, the CDR3 is TGTGCCAGCAGCCAAGTACAGGGAAGCAATCAGCCCCAGCATTTT.

This clone was detected only a few times. V is TRBV5-4 and J is TRBJ2-3; 14 nucleotides line up with TRBD2. The CDR3 has 17 residues. Unmatched junction bases numbered 6, after V lost 4 bases and J lost 2 bases. CDR1 and CDR2 from the germline V gene are SGHNT and YYREEE (reference sequence). The CDR3 reads CASSHGLAGGPTDTQYF. CDR3 nucleotide sequence: TGTGCCAGCAGCCATGGACTAGCGGGAGGCCCCACAGATACGCAGTATTTT.